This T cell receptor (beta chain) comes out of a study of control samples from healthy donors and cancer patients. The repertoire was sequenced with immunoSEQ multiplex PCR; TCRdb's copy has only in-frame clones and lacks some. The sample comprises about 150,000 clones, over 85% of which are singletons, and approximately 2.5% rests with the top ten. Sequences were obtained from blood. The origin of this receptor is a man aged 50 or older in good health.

CDR3 region: CASSPRDTTYNEQFF. The DNA of the CDR3 is TGTGCCAGCAGTCCCAGGGACACCACCTACAATGAGCAGTTCTTC. The V gene is TRBV27, the J gene TRBJ2-1; possibly TRBD1 for D (6 bases). This CDR3 region has 15 residues. V dropped 5 bases and J dropped 2 bases, with 13 bases sitting between them. The germline CDR1 and CDR2 sequences are MNHEY and SMNVEV (reference sequence).